Listed below are T cell receptor beta chains from one sample, sequenced in a study of blood T cell repertoires in COVID-19. Here immunoSEQ multiplex PCR was the method, and the copy in TCRdb shows in-frame clones only, minus some. The top ten hold just under 0.9% of the sample, which has 150,000 to 200,000 clones, about 83% seen once. Specimen: peripheral blood. Receptors originate from a young woman who had recovered from COVID-19. The CDR3 runs from the conserved cysteine through the conserved F or W. A D gene is named only where the DNA matches it firmly. Only part of the rows carry a size: once, few, many, or a class if the clone is expanded.

clone_size,v_call,j_call,d_call,cdr3_aa,cdr3_nt
.,TRBV3-1/TRBV3-2,TRBJ2-7,.,CASSFGGVTYEQYF,TGTGCCAGCAGTTTTGGTGGAGTTACCTACGAGCAGTACTTC
.,TRBV9,TRBJ2-5,.,CASSVSSQETQYF,TGTGCCAGCAGCGTCTCCAGTCAAGAGACCCAGTACTTC
.,TRBV19,TRBJ1-5,TRBD1,CASTGDREYQPQHF,TGTGCCAGTACTGGGGACAGAGAGTATCAGCCCCAGCATTTT
once,TRBV3-1/TRBV3-2,TRBJ2-3,TRBD2,CASSPEREAHTDTQYF,TGTGCCAGCAGCCCCGAGCGGGAGGCCCACACAGATACGCAGTATTTT
few,TRBV6-2/TRBV6-3,TRBJ1-1,.,CASSYLRVRTEAFF,TGTGCCAGCAGTTATCTGCGGGTAAGAACTGAAGCTTTCTTT
.,TRBV18,TRBJ2-7,TRBD1,CASSPDREGSYEQYF,TGTGCCAGCTCACCCGACAGGGAAGGGAGCTACGAGCAGTACTTC
.,TRBV5-1,TRBJ2-7,.,CASRSAGAYEQYF,TGCGCCAGCAGATCTGCAGGGGCCTACGAGCAGTACTTC
.,TRBV7-9,TRBJ2-1,TRBD2,CAGGSGRKIEQFF,TGTGCCGGGGGCAGCGGGAGGAAGATAGAGCAGTTCTTC
.,TRBV13,TRBJ1-2,TRBD1,CASSLTSGTGVYGYTF,TGTGCCAGCAGCTTAACATCCGGGACAGGGGTCTATGGCTACACCTTC
.,TRBV5-1,TRBJ2-2,TRBD2,CASRRAGAANTGELFF,TGCGCCAGCAGGAGGGCGGGAGCTGCGAACACCGGGGAGCTGTTTTTT
.,TRBV19,TRBJ2-4,.,CASSIRADREDIQYF,TGTGCCAGTAGTATAAGGGCCGACAGGGAGGACATTCAGTACTTC
.,TRBV15,TRBJ2-3,.,CATSRRGGGMDTQYF,TGTGCCACCAGCAGAAGGGGGGGCGGGATGGATACGCAGTATTTT
.,TRBV13,TRBJ2-3,TRBD2,CASSNPGTSGGAGDTQYF,TGTGCCAGCAGCAACCCCGGGACTAGCGGGGGGGCCGGAGATACGCAGTATTTT
.,TRBV3-1/TRBV3-2,TRBJ2-5,TRBD1,CAKPTGCRETQYF,TGTGCCAAACCGACAGGGTGTAGGGAGACCCAGTACTTC
.,TRBV4-3,TRBJ2-6,.,CASSHAGAGANVLTF,TGCGCCAGCAGCCATGCAGGGGCAGGGGCCAACGTCCTGACTTTC
.,TRBV24-1,TRBJ2-5,TRBD1,CATSDYGQGEETQYF,TGTGCCACCAGTGACTACGGGCAGGGGGAAGAGACCCAGTACTTC
few,TRBV29-1,TRBJ1-2,.,CSVQGSKYYTF,TGCAGCGTGCAGGGGAGTAAATACTACACCTTC
.,TRBV18,TRBJ1-2,.,CASQASGSYGYTF,TGTGCCAGCCAAGCGTCAGGGTCCTATGGCTACACCTTC
.,TRBV15,TRBJ2-1,.,CATSRDSLEQFF,TGTGCCACCAGCAGAGACTCCCTGGAGCAGTTCTTC
.,TRBV9,TRBJ2-3,TRBD2,CASSVEGSGTDTQYF,TGTGCCAGCAGCGTCGAAGGTAGCGGGACAGATACGCAGTATTTT
.,TRBV2,TRBJ1-2,.,CASSVQQINPYGYTF,TGTGCCAGCAGTGTCCAACAGATTAACCCCTATGGCTACACCTTC
.,TRBV9,TRBJ2-7,.,CASSVLGGSTDEQYF,TGTGCCAGCAGCGTGCTTGGGGGGTCCACGGACGAGCAGTACTTC
.,TRBV7-6,TRBJ1-2,.,CASSPFTDRFGYTF,TGTGCCAGCAGCCCCTTTACCGACAGGTTTGGCTACACCTTC
.,TRBV7-8,TRBJ2-1,.,CASSLEQGYNEQFF,TGTGCCAGCAGCTTAGAGCAGGGGTACAATGAGCAGTTCTTC
.,TRBV5-1,TRBJ2-7,TRBD1,CASSGLTGGMRNEQYF,TGCGCCAGCAGCGGCCTGACAGGGGGAATGAGGAACGAGCAGTACTTC
.,TRBV24-1,TRBJ2-5,TRBD2,CATSDLVQREQQETQYF,TGTGCCACCAGTGATTTAGTCCAGCGGGAGCAACAAGAGACCCAGTACTTC
few,TRBV7-9,TRBJ2-7,.,CASSLYMASAGPYEQYF,TGTGCCAGCAGCTTATACATGGCCTCCGCTGGTCCCTACGAGCAGTACTTC
.,TRBV18,TRBJ2-5,TRBD2,CASSPKLAMPETQYF,TGTGCCAGCTCACCAAAACTAGCGATGCCAGAGACCCAGTACTTC
few,TRBV7-9,TRBJ2-7,.,CASSLDYYEQYF,TGTGCCAGCAGCTTGGACTACTACGAGCAGTACTTC
.,TRBV24-1,TRBJ2-7,TRBD2,CATSAALAGRGEQYF,TGTGCCACCAGTGCGGCGTTAGCGGGACGAGGCGAGCAGTACTTC
few,TRBV6-4,TRBJ2-2,TRBD2,CASSAVAGSGTGELFF,TGTGCCAGCAGTGCCGTAGCGGGATCGGGGACCGGGGAGCTGTTTTTT
.,TRBV5-1,TRBJ2-3,TRBD2,CASSLTRGSDTQYF,TGCGCCAGCAGCTTGACGCGGGGGTCAGATACGCAGTATTTT
once,TRBV6-5,TRBJ1-1,TRBD1,CASRDGTVNTEAFF,TGTGCCAGCAGAGACGGGACAGTGAACACTGAAGCTTTCTTT
.,TRBV7-3,TRBJ2-1,TRBD2,CASSFGGSSYNEQFF,TGTGCCAGCAGCTTCGGGGGGAGCTCCTACAATGAGCAGTTCTTC
.,TRBV14,TRBJ1-1,TRBD1,CASSRQGVTEAFF,TGTGCCAGCAGCCGACAGGGAGTCACTGAAGCTTTCTTT
once,TRBV6-6,TRBJ1-2,TRBD1,CASSVQTQGAGGYTF,TGTGCCAGCAGTGTCCAAACTCAGGGGGCGGGAGGCTACACCTTC
.,TRBV4-3,TRBJ1-6,TRBD1,CASSQTGVRSPLHF,TGCGCCAGCAGCCAGACAGGGGTGAGGTCACCCCTCCACTTT
.,TRBV4-3,TRBJ1-3,.,CASSQDRRGGNTIYF,TGCGCCAGCAGCCAAGATCGCAGGGGTGGAAACACCATATATTTT
few,TRBV4-3,TRBJ2-7,.,CASSHTGQRQYF,TGCGCCAGCAGCCACACAGGGCAGAGGCAGTACTTC
.,TRBV18,TRBJ2-1,TRBD1,CASSEPGQGSNEQFF,TGTGCCAGCTCAGAACCGGGACAGGGTTCCAATGAGCAGTTCTTC
.,TRBV6-5,TRBJ1-2,.,CASRSTVTNYGYTF,TGTGCCAGCAGGTCGACAGTCACTAACTATGGCTACACCTTC
few,TRBV7-9,TRBJ2-1,.,CASSLGGEFF,TGTGCCAGCAGTTTGGGGGGAGAGTTCTTC
.,TRBV20-1,TRBJ1-1,TRBD1,CSASRPGGLRGTEAFF,TGCAGTGCTAGTCGGCCAGGGGGCCTCCGGGGCACTGAAGCTTTCTTT
.,TRBV14,TRBJ1-6,TRBD1,CASSQVVGGNSPLHF,TGTGCCAGCAGCCAAGTAGTAGGGGGCAACTCACCCCTCCACTTT
.,TRBV5-5,TRBJ2-1,.,CASSGTPLDEQFF,TGTGCCAGCAGCGGGACTCCGTTGGATGAGCAGTTCTTC
.,TRBV20-1,TRBJ1-5,.,CSASSNQPQHF,TGCAGTGCCTCCAGCAATCAGCCCCAGCATTTT
.,TRBV14,TRBJ1-2,.,CASSLRTDSGYTF,TGTGCCAGCAGCCTCCGGACCGACAGTGGCTACACCTTC
.,TRBV7-2,TRBJ2-5,.,CASSLGLAWQETQYF,TGTGCCAGCAGCTTAGGTTTAGCGTGGCAAGAGACCCAGTACTTC
once,TRBV15,TRBJ2-3,.,CATSRGDNWGDTQYF,TGTGCCACCAGCAGAGGGGACAACTGGGGAGATACGCAGTATTTT
.,TRBV7-7,TRBJ2-5,TRBD2,CASSRGLDFRETQYF,TGTGCCAGCAGCCGGGGACTAGATTTTCGAGAGACCCAGTACTTC
.,TRBV6-2/TRBV6-3,TRBJ2-2,TRBD2,CASSYSQRDHTGELFF,TGTGCCAGCAGTTACTCGCAGCGGGATCACACCGGGGAGCTGTTTTTT
.,TRBV27,TRBJ2-3,TRBD1,CASSFDRVKTDTQYF,TGTGCCAGCAGTTTTGACAGGGTGAAGACAGATACGCAGTATTTT
.,TRBV9,TRBJ1-1,.,CASSVVADTEAFF,TGTGCCAGCAGCGTAGTAGCAGACACTGAAGCTTTCTTT
.,TRBV19,TRBJ2-1,TRBD2,CASAGGGRVYNEQFF,TGTGCCAGTGCCGGTGGCGGGAGGGTGTACAATGAGCAGTTCTTC
.,TRBV5-5,TRBJ2-5,.,CASSLTTDQETQYF,TGTGCCAGCAGCTTGACGACAGACCAAGAGACCCAGTACTTC